Presented here are 15 T cell receptor beta chains from one specimen sequenced in a study of blood T cell repertoires in COVID-19. TCRdb's copy holds only in-frame clones and misses some; the assay was immunoSEQ multiplex PCR. The data hold roughly 110,000 clones, with around nine tenths observed a single time. The sequencing sample was made of peripheral blood. These TCRs come from an older woman who had recovered from COVID-19.

This chain's CDR3 is CASSYSSRQTYEQYF. The CDR3 bases are TGTGCCAGCAGTTACTCGAGTCGACAGACCTACGAGCAGTACTTC. The V call is TRBV6-6, the J call TRBJ2-7, with D perhaps matching TRBD1 (5 bases). The ends were cut back, 0 bases at V and 2 bases at J, with 11 bases in the middle. Germline CDR1 and CDR2: MNHNY and SVGAGI (reference sequence). The CDR3 has 15 amino acids.

This clone was observed a handful of times. The chain uses TRBV5-6 and TRBJ2-7; D ambiguous. The CDR3 is made up of 15 amino acids. Trimming shortened V by 7 bases and J by 3 bases, and 20 bases separated the two germline ends. Germline CDR1 reads SGHDT; CDR2 reads YYEEEE. CDR3 protein: CASALFRLTYYEQYF. The CDR3 bases are TGTGCCAGCGCCCTATTCCGCCTAACCTACTACGAGCAGTACTTC.

The rearrangement joins TRBV29-1 to TRBJ1-1; 7 nucleotides align to TRBD1. The CDR3 length is 14 residues. Germline V gene sequence: CDR1 SQVTM, CDR2 ANQGSEA. The V gene end was trimmed by 5 bases and the J gene end by 0 bases; junction bases not matched to a gene: 6. In DNA, the CDR3 is TGCAGCGTTTCAGGGGGAAACATGAACACTGAAGCTTTCTTT. Encoded protein: CSVSGGNMNTEAFF. Full variable domain (outside the CDR3, taken from reference TRBV29-1 and TRBJ1-1): SAVISQKPSRDICQRGTSLTIQCQVDSQVTMMFWYRQQPGQSLTLIATANQGSEATYESGFVIDKFPISRPNLTFSTLTVSNMSPEDSSIYLCSVSGGNMNTEAFFGQGTRLTVV.

This CDR3 reads CASSPRGGIGANVLTF. CDR3 sequence (DNA): TGTGCCAGCAGCCCCCGGGGGGGTATTGGGGCCAACGTCCTGACTTTC. The chain joins TRBV9 to TRBJ2-6; TRBD2 agrees at 8 bases. CDR1 and CDR2 (germline): SGDLS, YYNGEE. The junction had 6 bases not matched to a gene; V was cut back by 4 bases and J by 3 bases. The CDR3 totals 16 residues.

This chain connects TRBV7-9 to TRBJ2-5; 12 positions agree with TRBD1. CDR1 is SEHNR, CDR2 FQNEAQ, per germline (reference sequence). V lost 3 bases and J lost 5; bases outside the gene matches: 10. This CDR3 contains 17 residues. The CDR3 reads CASSFLRGTGGSETQYF. The DNA for the CDR3 is TGTGCCAGCAGCTTCCTCCGGGGGACAGGGGGCAGTGAGACCCAGTACTTC. The full variable domain, its missing parts supplied by reference TRBV7-9 and TRBJ2-5, is DTGVSQNPRHKITKRGQNVTFRCDPISEHNRLYWYRQTLGQGPEFLTYFQNEAQLEKSRLLSDRFSAERPKGSFSTLEIQRTEQGDSAMYLCASSFLRGTGGSETQYFGPGTRLLVL.

This clone was seen once. The CDR3 loop is CASSMSPAGLGNQPQHF. For the CDR3, the DNA is TGTGCCAGTAGTATGTCCCCGGCCGGGTTGGGCAATCAGCCCCAGCATTTT. This sequence joins TRBV19 and TRBJ1-5; D not resolved. Per germline, CDR1 LNHDA and CDR2 SQIVND (reference sequence). V was cut by 3 bases and J by 2 bases, with 17 bases left in between. The CDR3 has 17 residues.

The chain uses TRBV27 and TRBJ1-4, with TRBD1 matching 9 bases. The V gene end was trimmed by 3 bases and the J gene end by 8 bases; junction bases not matched to a gene: 7. Looked up from germline, CDR1 is MNHEY and CDR2 is SMNVEV (reference sequence). CDR3 length: 15 amino acids. The CDR3 is CASSFRTGALEKLFF. CDR3 sequence (DNA): TGTGCCAGCAGTTTCCGGACAGGGGCGCTGGAAAAACTGTTTTTT. Full variable domain (outside the CDR3, taken from reference TRBV27 and TRBJ1-4): EAQVTQNPRYLITVTGKKLTVTCSQNMNHEYMSWYRQDPGLGLRQIYYSMNVEVTDKGDVPEGYKVSRKEKRNFPLILESPSPNQTSLYFCASSFRTGALEKLFFGSGTQLSVL.

This chain connects TRBV3-1 (or the pseudogene TRBV3-2) to TRBJ1-5, with D perhaps matching TRBD1 (6 bases). V shed 1 base and J shed 4 bases, with 8 bases lying between them. From germline, CDR1 is LGHDT and CDR2 YNNKEL (reference sequence). The CDR3 length is 14 residues. This CDR3 reads CASSQGTDNQPQHF. DNA for the CDR3: TGTGCCAGCAGCCAAGGGACAGATAATCAGCCCCAGCATTTT.

The chain carries TRBV5-1 and TRBJ2-7; TRBD1 agrees at 9 bases. CDR1 is SGHRS, CDR2 YFSETQ, per germline. CDR3 size: 14 residues. With V trimmed by 0 bases and J by 5 bases, 3 bases remained unmatched. CDR3 sequence reads: CASSLGDRVHEQYF. CDR3 nucleotides: TGCGCCAGCAGCTTGGGGGACAGGGTCCACGAGCAGTACTTC.

The chain joins TRBV4-3 to TRBJ1-5; perhaps TRBD1 as D (5 bases). The CDR3 runs to 14 residues. V was clipped by 5 bases and J by 1 base, with 9 bases between them. Germline V CDR1 and CDR2: LGHNA, YSLEER. Written as DNA, the CDR3 is TGCGCCAGCAGCGTGGACACGAGCAATCAGCCCCAGCATTTT. It specifies CASSVDTSNQPQHF.

This clone turned up a few times. The CDR3 DNA is TGTGCCAGCAGTTATCGGGATCAGCCCCAGCATTTT. Residues: CASSYRDQPQHF. V usage is TRBV6-2 or TRBV6-3 and J usage is TRBJ1-5; D is undetermined. V was shortened by 3 bases and J by 5 bases, with 5 bases between the two germline ends. Per germline, CDR1 MNHEY and CDR2 SVGEGT. The CDR3 sequence is 12 residues long.

This chain links TRBV7-6 with TRBJ2-3; perhaps TRBD1 as D (5 bases). Germline V gene sequence: CDR1 SGHVS, CDR2 FNYEAQ. The CDR3 runs 15 residues. Trimming shortened V by 6 bases and J by 6 bases, and 19 bases separated the two germline ends. DNA of the CDR3: TGTGCCAGCAGTGCCAGGGAACGGGCCGGGGATACGCAGTATTTT. This encodes CASSARERAGDTQYF.

This CDR3 reads CATSARTGVGGYTF. The CDR3 coding sequence is TGTGCCACCAGTGCTCGGACAGGGGTTGGGGGCTACACCTTC. The chain links TRBV24-1 to TRBJ1-2, with 9 bases fitting TRBD1. Losses at the gene ends were 5 bases for V and 8 bases for J; bases not matched to a gene: 8. There are 14 residues in the CDR3. CDR1 is KGHDR and CDR2 is SFDVKD in the germline V gene.

The genes are TRBV19 and TRBJ2-5, with D possibly TRBD2 on 7 matching bases. The germline V gene encodes CDR1 LNHDA and CDR2 SQIVND (reference sequence). The CDR3 covers 13 residues. V was clipped by 9 bases and J by 7 bases, with 18 bases between them. CDR3 sequence (DNA): TGTGCCAGGGGGGCCGACCAGCGGGGGACCCAGTACTTC. Translated: CARGADQRGTQYF.

The chain couples TRBV29-1 to TRBJ2-3; TRBD2 is a possible D gene (7 bases). The CDR3 spans 15 residues. Between the trimmed V and J ends, which lost 3 bases and 1 base, there was a span of 14 bases. Germline CDR1 reads SQVTM; CDR2 reads ANQGSEA. The CDR3 reads CSVDGGREGTDTQYF. CDR3 nucleotide sequence: TGCAGCGTTGACGGGGGGCGCGAAGGCACAGATACGCAGTATTTT.